This T cell receptor (beta chain) was observed in a study of neoadjuvant anti-PD-1 for oral cavity cancer. Across the whole study: Around day 43, patients without progression received a fourth nivolumab dose before surgery.

Noted time point: after neoadjuvant nivolumab, at surgical resection. No culture or expansion preceded analysis of these blood cells. A note on this clone: What it recognizes is unknown.

General observations from the study: Pretreatment Treg/Th17 ratio correlated inversely with post-treatment tumor clonality.

PBMC libraries mostly used roughly 480 ng of input genomic DNA, with six replicates per sample. Here immunoSEQ multiplex PCR was the method, and the copy in TCRdb shows in-frame clones only, minus some. Counted here are about 68,000 clones, approximately 85% occurring once; the ten biggest clones make up nearly 3.5%. This clonotype was obtained from a person aged 35-79 years with oral cavity squamous cell carcinoma. The sequences come from PBMCs, collected after nivolumab (anti-PD-1) treatment.

The CDR3 coding sequence is TGTGCCAGCAGTCTGACAGGGAACTATGGCTACACCTTC. It translates to CASSLTGNYGYTF. The chain uses TRBV6-5 and TRBJ1-2, with 7 bases fitting TRBD1. The CDR3 extends over 13 amino acids. V lost 5 bases to trimming and J lost 2 bases; unmatched junction nucleotides: 2. The germline CDR1 and CDR2 sequences are MNHEY and SVGAGI.